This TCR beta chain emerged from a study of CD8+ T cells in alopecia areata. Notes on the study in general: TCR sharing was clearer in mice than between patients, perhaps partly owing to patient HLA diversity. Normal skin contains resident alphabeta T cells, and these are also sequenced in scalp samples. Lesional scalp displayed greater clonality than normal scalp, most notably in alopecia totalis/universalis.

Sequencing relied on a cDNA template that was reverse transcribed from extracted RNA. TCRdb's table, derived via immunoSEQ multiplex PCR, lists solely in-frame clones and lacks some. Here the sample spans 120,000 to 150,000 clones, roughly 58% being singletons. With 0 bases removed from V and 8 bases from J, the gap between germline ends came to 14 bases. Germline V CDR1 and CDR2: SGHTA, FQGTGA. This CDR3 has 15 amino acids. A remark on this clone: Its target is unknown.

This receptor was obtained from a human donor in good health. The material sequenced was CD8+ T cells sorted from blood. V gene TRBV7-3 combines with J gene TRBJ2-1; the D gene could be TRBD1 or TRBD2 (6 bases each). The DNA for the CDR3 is TGTGCCAGCAGCTTAACGTCGGGAGCAGGGGATGAGCAGTTCTTC. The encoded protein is CASSLTSGAGDEQFF. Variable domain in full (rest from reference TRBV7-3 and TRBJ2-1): GAGVSQTPSNKVTEKGKYVELRCDPISGHTALYWYRQSLGQGPEFLIYFQGTGAADDSGLPNDRFFAVRPEGSVSTLKIQRTERGDSAVYLCASSLTSGAGDEQFFGPGTRLTVL.